This entry lists 8 T cell receptor beta chains sequenced from one sample in a study of T-cell reconstitution after alpha-beta-depleted transplantation in children. Unique molecular identifiers were built into the TCRbeta library. MiXCR, applied by TCRdb to the PCR reads, yields one record per CDR3 protein. The table has roughly 790,000 distinct CDR3 sequences, under 20% seen once. The sample in question was PBMCs, mostly from graft donor cells, obtained 360 days after TCRalphabeta/CD19-depleted stem cell transplant. The source of these receptors is a male patient younger than 18 who had a stem cell transplant for acute lymphoblastic leukemia, so the T cells may come from the graft donor.

The chain is built from TRBV2 and TRBJ2-7, with D tentatively TRBD1 or TRBD2 (7 bases each). The CDR3 extends over 15 amino acids. Trimming removed 8 bases at V and 4 bases at J, with 21 bases between. Germline loops: CDR1 SNHLY, CDR2 FYNNEI. CDR3 bases: TGTGCCAGCGAAGACAGGGCGGGAGAAGCGTACGAGCAGTACTTC. Its translation is CASEDRAGEAYEQYF.

The chain uses TRBV7-9 and TRBJ1-1; TRBD1 matches 7 bases. This CDR3 region has 14 residues. Germline V gene lookup returns CDR1 SEHNR and CDR2 FQNEAQ (reference sequence). V was clipped by 3 bases and J by 3 bases; unmatched bases: 4. CDR3 sequence (DNA): TGTGCCAGCAGCTTCCGGGACAGTCACACTGAAGCTTTCTTT. Its protein product is CASSFRDSHTEAFF.

CDR3 residues: CASSIDMNGNTIYF. The CDR3 region has the DNA TGTGCCAGCAGCATTGACATGAACGGAAACACCATATATTTT. This rearrangement joins TRBV5-5 to TRBJ1-3; no firm D call. Germline-derived CDR1 and CDR2 are SGHKS and YYEKEE (reference sequence). Deletions cut 4 bases from V and 4 bases from J, with 12 bases between. The CDR3 spans 14 residues.

This clonotype was detected a few times. The chain combines TRBV10-3 with TRBJ2-5, with D possibly called TRBD1 or TRBD2 (5 bases each). Germline CDR1 reads ENHRY; CDR2 reads SYGVKD. The CDR3 is made up of 12 amino acids. The ends were cut back, 7 bases at V and 7 bases at J, with 13 bases in the middle. CDR3 protein: CAINRGGGTQYF. In DNA form, the CDR3 reads TGTGCCATCAATCGGGGCGGCGGGACCCAGTACTTC.

This clonotype was counted only a few times. The genes are TRBV2 and TRBJ2-5; tentatively, D is TRBD1 or TRBD2 (5 bases each). This CDR3 spans 15 amino acids. V dropped 1 base and J dropped 5 bases, with 14 bases sitting between them. The germline CDR1 and CDR2 sequences are SNHLY and FYNNEI. The CDR3 nucleotides are TGTGCCAGCAGTGAAGTCGGGACCGACACGGAGACCCAGTACTTC. It translates to CASSEVGTDTETQYF. The variable domain in full, completed from reference TRBV2 and TRBJ2-5, reads EPEVTQTPSHQVTQMGQEVILRCVPISNHLYFYWYRQILGQKVEFLVSFYNNEISEKSEIFDDQFSVERPDGSNFTLKIRSTKLEDSAMYFCASSEVGTDTETQYFGPGTRLLVL.

A single count supports this clonotype. The chain recombines TRBV20-1 with TRBJ2-5; 7 nucleotides agree with TRBD2. The CDR3 runs 13 residues. In germline, CDR1 is DFQATT, CDR2 SNEGSKA (reference sequence). The CDR3 loop is CSAPWLAVETQYF. The CDR3 region has the DNA TGCAGCGCACCGTGGCTAGCGGTCGAGACCCAGTACTTC.

This sequence joins TRBV19 and TRBJ2-3; 13 bases are shared with TRBD2. J lost 2 bases, V lost 5 bases, and 4 bases had no gene match. This CDR3 comprises 16 residues. Germline V gives CDR1 LNHDA, CDR2 SQIVND (reference sequence). CDR3 sequence (DNA): TGTGCCAGTAGTGGGGGACTAGCGGGATTCACAGATACGCAGTATTTT. Translated, it gives CASSGGLAGFTDTQYF.

This clonotype was counted between two and nine times. This chain links TRBV29-1 with TRBJ1-2, with 7 bases that match TRBD1. The CDR3 covers 13 residues. With V trimmed by 3 bases and J by 3 bases, 4 bases remained unmatched. Per the germline V gene, CDR1 is SQVTM and CDR2 is ANQGSEA. CDR3 loop: CSVDRGGDYGYTF. The CDR3 DNA sequence: TGCAGCGTTGATAGAGGGGGCGACTATGGCTACACCTTC.